Many counts were recorded for the clone carrying this T cell receptor (beta chain). Its antigen is not identified. There are 14 residues in the CDR3. V lost 3 bases, J lost 6 bases, and 7 bases stayed unmatched. The data stem from a study of CD8 T cells in ankylosing spondylitis. Whole-study findings and limits: A motif of several highly homologous TCR beta variants was seen as apparently characteristic of ankylosing spondylitis blood.

TCRdb called the 5' RACE reads again in MiXCR, with one record for every CDR3 protein. The sample includes fewer than 400,000 distinct CDR3 sequences, under 25% of them seen just once. The chain is built from TRBV12-3 or TRBV12-4 and TRBJ2-7; 8 nucleotides match TRBD1. This TCR derives from a male donor with ankylosing spondylitis. The sample comprised blood, either unsorted or a sorted T cell fraction (not recorded which). The DNA of the CDR3 is TGTGCCAGCAGTTTCACAGGGGGAGGTCGCGAGCAGTACTTC. It specifies CASSFTGGGREQYF.